The sequence of this TCR beta chain was determined in a study of blood T cell repertoires in COVID-19. Whole-study context: There were acute and convalescent COVID-19 samples, and they came from the United States, Italy and Spain. In each case, the material was cDNA or gDNA derived from T cells, B-cell-depleted T cells, or PBMCs.

As concerns this clone: The same CDR3 can be traced to other DNA sequences in this sample.

Source study methods: Amplifying reference gene primers gave estimates of nucleated cell counts. Assay: immunoSEQ multiplex PCR; the TCRdb copy retains only in-frame clones and omits some. Clone size and the V and J calls come from that table; the DNA yielded D and trimming. The sample records 150,000 to 200,000 clones, roughly nine tenths being singletons. There are 14 residues in the CDR3. The germline CDR1 and CDR2 sequences are MDHEN and SYDVKM. Unmatched junction bases numbered 7, after V lost 6 bases and J lost 4 bases. Sequencing was done on a sample of peripheral blood. The J gene is TRBJ1-2, the V gene TRBV28; 8 positions match TRBD1. The sequence came from an elderly woman in a cohort sampled during active or convalescent COVID-19. The CDR3 DNA sequence: TGTGCCAGCAGCTCCGGACAGGGAACCTATGGCTACACCTTC. It translates to CASSSGQGTYGYTF.